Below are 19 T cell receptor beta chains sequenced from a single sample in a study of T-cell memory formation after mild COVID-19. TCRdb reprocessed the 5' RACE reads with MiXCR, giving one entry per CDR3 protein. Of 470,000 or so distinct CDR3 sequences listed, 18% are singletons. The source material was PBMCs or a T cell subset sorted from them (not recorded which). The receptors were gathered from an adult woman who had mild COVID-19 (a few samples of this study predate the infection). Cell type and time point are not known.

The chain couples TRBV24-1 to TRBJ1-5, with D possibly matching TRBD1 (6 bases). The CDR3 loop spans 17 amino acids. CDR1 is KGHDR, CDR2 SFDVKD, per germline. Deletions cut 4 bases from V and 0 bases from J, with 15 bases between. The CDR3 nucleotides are TGTGCCACCAGTGAGAATTCTCAGGGGCGTAGCAATCAGCCCCAGCATTTT. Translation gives CATSENSQGRSNQPQHF.

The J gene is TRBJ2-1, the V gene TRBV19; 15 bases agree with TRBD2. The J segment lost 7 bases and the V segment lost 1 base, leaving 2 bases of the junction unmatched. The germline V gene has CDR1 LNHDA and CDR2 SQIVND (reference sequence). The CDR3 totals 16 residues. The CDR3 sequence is CASSIVGLAGGNEQFF. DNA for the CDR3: TGTGCCAGTAGTATAGTCGGACTAGCGGGAGGGAATGAGCAGTTCTTC.

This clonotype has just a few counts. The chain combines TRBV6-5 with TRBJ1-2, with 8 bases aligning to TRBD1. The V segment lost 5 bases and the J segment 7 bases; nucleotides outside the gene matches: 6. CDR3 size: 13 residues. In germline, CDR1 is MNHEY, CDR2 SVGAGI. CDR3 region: CASSRDRSSGYTF. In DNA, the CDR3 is TGTGCCAGCAGTCGGGACAGGTCGAGTGGCTACACCTTC.

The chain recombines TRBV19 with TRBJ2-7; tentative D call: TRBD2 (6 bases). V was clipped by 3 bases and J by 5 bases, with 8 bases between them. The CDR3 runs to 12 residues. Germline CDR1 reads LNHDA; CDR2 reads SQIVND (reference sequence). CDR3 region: CASSMGGHEQYF. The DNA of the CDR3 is TGTGCCAGTAGTATGGGGGGACACGAGCAGTACTTC.

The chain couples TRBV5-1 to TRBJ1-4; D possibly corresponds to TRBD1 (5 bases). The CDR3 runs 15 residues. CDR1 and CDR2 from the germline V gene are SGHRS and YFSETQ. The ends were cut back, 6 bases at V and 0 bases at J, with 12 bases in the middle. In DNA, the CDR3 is TGCGCCAGCACCTCCCAGGGTGCAACTAATGAAAAACTGTTTTTT. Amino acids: CASTSQGATNEKLFF.

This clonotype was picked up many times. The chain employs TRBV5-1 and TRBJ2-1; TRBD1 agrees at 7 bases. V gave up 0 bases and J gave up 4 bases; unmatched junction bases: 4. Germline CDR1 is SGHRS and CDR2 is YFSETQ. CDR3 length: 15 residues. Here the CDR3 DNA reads TGCGCCAGCAGCTTGGGAGGGACAGTATACAATGAGCAGTTCTTC. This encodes CASSLGGTVYNEQFF.

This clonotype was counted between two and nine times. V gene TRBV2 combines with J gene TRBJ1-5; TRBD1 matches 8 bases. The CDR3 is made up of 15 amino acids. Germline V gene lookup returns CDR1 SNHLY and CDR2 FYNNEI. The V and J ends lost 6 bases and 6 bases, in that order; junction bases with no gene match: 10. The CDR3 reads CASSLDRDRSQPQHF. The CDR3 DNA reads TGTGCCAGCAGCCTCGACAGGGACAGGAGTCAGCCCCAGCATTTT. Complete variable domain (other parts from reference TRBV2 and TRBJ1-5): EPEVTQTPSHQVTQMGQEVILRCVPISNHLYFYWYRQILGQKVEFLVSFYNNEISEKSEIFDDQFSVERPDGSNFTLKIRSTKLEDSAMYFCASSLDRDRSQPQHFGDGTRLSIL.

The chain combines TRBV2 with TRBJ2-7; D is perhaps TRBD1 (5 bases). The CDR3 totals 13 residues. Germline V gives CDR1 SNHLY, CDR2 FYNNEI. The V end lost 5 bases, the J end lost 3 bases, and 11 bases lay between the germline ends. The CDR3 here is CASSPRQYYEQYF. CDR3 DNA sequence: TGTGCCAGCAGTCCAAGACAGTACTACGAGCAGTACTTC.

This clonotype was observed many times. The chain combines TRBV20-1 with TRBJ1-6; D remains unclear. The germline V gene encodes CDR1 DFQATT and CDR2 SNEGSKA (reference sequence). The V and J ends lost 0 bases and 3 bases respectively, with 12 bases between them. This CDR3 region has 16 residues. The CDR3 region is CSARDLEQFYNSPLHF. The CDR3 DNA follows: TGCAGTGCTAGAGATCTCGAGCAGTTCTATAATTCACCCCTCCACTTT.

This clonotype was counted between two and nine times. The CDR3 region is CASSRYGSSYEQYF. Written as DNA, the CDR3 is TGTGCCAGCAGCAGATACGGGAGCTCCTACGAGCAGTACTTC. The J gene is TRBJ2-7, the V gene TRBV5-5; tentative D call: TRBD2 (6 bases). The CDR3 consists of 14 residues. The V end was cut by 4 bases, the J end by 0 bases, with 11 bases between. Per the germline V gene, CDR1 is SGHKS and CDR2 is YYEKEE (reference sequence). The full variable domain, its missing parts supplied by reference TRBV5-5 and TRBJ2-7, is DAGVTQSPTHLIKTRGQQVTLRCSPISGHKSVSWYQQVLGQGPQFIFQYYEKEERGRGNFPDRFSARQFPNYSSELNVNALLLGDSALYLCASSRYGSSYEQYFGPGTRLTVT.

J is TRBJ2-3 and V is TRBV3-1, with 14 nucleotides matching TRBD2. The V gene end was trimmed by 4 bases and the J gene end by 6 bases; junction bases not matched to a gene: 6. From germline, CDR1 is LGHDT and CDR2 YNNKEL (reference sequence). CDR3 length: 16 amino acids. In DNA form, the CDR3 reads TGTGCCAGCAGCCTCTTACGACTAGCGGGAGGGGATACGCAGTATTTT. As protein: CASSLLRLAGGDTQYF.

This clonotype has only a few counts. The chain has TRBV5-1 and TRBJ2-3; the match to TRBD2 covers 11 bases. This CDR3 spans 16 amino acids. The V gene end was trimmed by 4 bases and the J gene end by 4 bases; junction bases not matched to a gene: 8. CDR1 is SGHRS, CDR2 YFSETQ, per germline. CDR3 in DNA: TGCGCCAGCAGCAACCTAGCGGGGGGCCGGGCAGATACGCAGTATTTT. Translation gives CASSNLAGGRADTQYF. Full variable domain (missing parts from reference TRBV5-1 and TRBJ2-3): KAGVTQTPRYLIKTRGQQVTLSCSPISGHRSVSWYQQTPGQGLQFLFEYFSETQRNKGNFPGRFSGRQFSNSRSEMNVSTLELGDSALYLCASSNLAGGRADTQYFGPGTRLTVL.

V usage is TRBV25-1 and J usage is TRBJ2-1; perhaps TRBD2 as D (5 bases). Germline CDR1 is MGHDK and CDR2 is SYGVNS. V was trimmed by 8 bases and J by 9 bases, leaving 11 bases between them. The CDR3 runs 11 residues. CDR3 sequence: CASEKRGEQFF. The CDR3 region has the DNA TGTGCCAGCGAAAAACGGGGTGAGCAGTTCTTC.

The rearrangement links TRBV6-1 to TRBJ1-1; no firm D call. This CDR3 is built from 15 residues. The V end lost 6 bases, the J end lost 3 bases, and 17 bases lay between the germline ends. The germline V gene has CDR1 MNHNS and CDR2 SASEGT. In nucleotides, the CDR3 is TGTGCCAGCAGACTAACCCGGGCCGTAGACACTGAAGCTTTCTTT. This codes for CASRLTRAVDTEAFF.

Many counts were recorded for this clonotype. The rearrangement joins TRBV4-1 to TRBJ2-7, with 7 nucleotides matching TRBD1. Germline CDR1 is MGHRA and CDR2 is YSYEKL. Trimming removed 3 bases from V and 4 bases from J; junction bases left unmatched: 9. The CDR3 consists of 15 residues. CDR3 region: CASSHSGTVGYEQYF. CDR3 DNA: TGCGCCAGCAGCCACTCCGGGACAGTCGGATACGAGCAGTACTTC.

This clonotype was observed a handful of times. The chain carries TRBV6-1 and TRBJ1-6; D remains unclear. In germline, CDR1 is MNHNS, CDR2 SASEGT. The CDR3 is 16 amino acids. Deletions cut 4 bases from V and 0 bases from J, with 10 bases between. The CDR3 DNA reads TGTGCCAGCAGTGTGCCGGGGAGCTCCTATAATTCACCCCTCCACTTT. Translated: CASSVPGSSYNSPLHF.

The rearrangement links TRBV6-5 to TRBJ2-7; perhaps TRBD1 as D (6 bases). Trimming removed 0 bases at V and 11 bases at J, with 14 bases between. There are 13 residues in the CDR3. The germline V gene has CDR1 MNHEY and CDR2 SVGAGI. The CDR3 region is CASSYSRTAGEYF. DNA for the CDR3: TGTGCCAGCAGTTACTCAAGGACAGCCGGGGAGTACTTC.

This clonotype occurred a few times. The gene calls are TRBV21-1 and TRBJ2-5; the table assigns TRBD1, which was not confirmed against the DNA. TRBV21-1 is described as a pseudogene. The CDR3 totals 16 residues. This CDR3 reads CASSKSRDRGHETQYF. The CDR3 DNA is TGTGCCAGCAGCAAATCCCGGGACAGGGGGCACGAGACCCAGTACTTC.

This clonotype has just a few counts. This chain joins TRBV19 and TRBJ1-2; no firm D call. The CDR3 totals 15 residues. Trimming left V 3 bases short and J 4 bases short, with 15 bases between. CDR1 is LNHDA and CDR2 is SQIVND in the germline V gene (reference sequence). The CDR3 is CASSISETGAYGYTF. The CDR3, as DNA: TGTGCCAGTAGTATCTCCGAGACCGGCGCCTATGGCTACACCTTC.